Below are 23 T cell receptor beta chains sequenced from a single sample in a study of CD4 T cells in relation to SARS-CoV-2 and coronaviruses. Assay: immunoSEQ multiplex PCR; the TCRdb copy retains only in-frame clones and omits some. The sample has 37,000 or so clones; approximately 86% are singletons. The antigens these receptors bind are not known. Sequencing was performed on naive CD4+ T cells from PBMCs, cultured in vitro. Subset denoted: naive CD4+ T cells isolated by negative enrichment. These receptors originate from an adult with COVID-19.

This clone appeared a few times. This chain connects TRBV5-1 to TRBJ2-2, with D maybe TRBD2 (5 bases). Per the germline V gene, CDR1 is SGHRS and CDR2 is YFSETQ. The CDR3 runs to 14 residues. V was pared by 6 bases and J by 3 bases, with 12 bases between. The CDR3 loop reads CASKIGADTGELFF. CDR3 bases: TGCGCCAGCAAAATCGGAGCGGACACCGGGGAGCTGTTTTTT.

This clone was seen a single time. The chain employs TRBV28 and TRBJ1-3; D might be TRBD1 (6 bases). Trimming stripped 5 bases from V and 4 bases from J, with 12 bases between. The CDR3 has 14 amino acids. Germline V gene sequence: CDR1 MDHEN, CDR2 SYDVKM. The CDR3 coding sequence is TGTGCCAGCAGTGTGGCAGGACAGGGAAACACCATATATTTT. Translation: CASSVAGQGNTIYF. Based on the CDR3 plus reference TRBV28 and TRBJ1-3, the full variable domain is DVKVTQSSRYLVKRTGEKVFLECVQDMDHENMFWYRQDPGLGLRLIYFSYDVKMKEKGDIPEGYSVSREKKERFSLILESASTNQTSMYLCASSVAGQGNTIYFGEGSWLTVV.

The J gene is TRBJ2-7, the V gene TRBV28; TRBD2 matches at 9 bases. The CDR3 has 13 amino acids. The junction had 3 bases not matched to a gene; V was cut back by 6 bases and J by 3 bases. Looked up from germline, CDR1 is MDHEN and CDR2 is SYDVKM. CDR3 protein: CASRTSGYYEQYF. As DNA, the CDR3 is TGTGCCAGCAGGACTAGCGGTTACTACGAGCAGTACTTC.

This sequence joins TRBV19 and TRBJ2-1; 8 positions agree with TRBD1. V gave up 6 bases and J gave up 14 bases; unmatched junction bases: 6. The CDR3 extends over 11 amino acids. CDR1 is LNHDA and CDR2 is SQIVND in the germline V gene (reference sequence). CDR3: CASRTMDREFF. In nucleotides, the CDR3 is TGTGCCAGTAGGACGATGGACAGGGAGTTCTTC. Supplemented by reference TRBV19 and TRBJ2-1, the full variable domain reads DGGITQSPKYLFRKEGQNVTLSCEQNLNHDAMYWYRQDPGQGLRLIYYSQIVNDFQKGDIAEGYSVSREKKESFPLTVTSAQKNPTAFYLCASRTMDREFFGPGTRLTVL.

The chain employs TRBV27 and TRBJ2-7; D is unclear. The length of the CDR3 is 14 residues. Germline V CDR1 and CDR2: MNHEY, SMNVEV (reference sequence). V lost 2 bases, J lost 0 bases, and 8 bases lay in between. For the CDR3, the DNA is TGTGCCAGCAGTTTACAAGGATTCTCCTACGAGCAGTACTTC. This encodes CASSLQGFSYEQYF.

The chain links TRBV29-1 to TRBJ2-1; D gene unclear. Germline CDR1 is SQVTM and CDR2 is ANQGSEA. The CDR3 sequence is 13 residues long. V lost 5 bases and J 4 bases, leaving 12 bases between the germline ends. Written as DNA, the CDR3 is TGCAGCGTTTTGACTTACTTATACAATGAGCAGTTCTTC. Translation: CSVLTYLYNEQFF.

This clone was detected a few times. The chain recombines TRBV2 with TRBJ2-2; D gene unclear. Trimming took off 4 bases at V and 4 bases at J, with 4 bases between the two ends. The CDR3 runs 12 residues. From germline, CDR1 is SNHLY and CDR2 FYNNEI. The CDR3 sequence: CASSGVTGELFF. For the CDR3, the DNA is TGTGCCAGCAGTGGAGTCACCGGGGAGCTGTTTTTT.

The rearrangement joins TRBV12-3 or TRBV12-4 to TRBJ1-5; no firm D call. Trimming stripped 5 bases from V and 7 bases from J, with 9 bases between. The CDR3 is 12 amino acids. CDR3 nucleotides: TGTGCCAGCAGTCAAGGGAACCAGCCCCAGCATTTT. Protein: CASSQGNQPQHF.

This chain joins TRBV10-1 and TRBJ1-1; D might be TRBD1 (5 bases). Germline V gene data show CDR1 as WNHNN and CDR2 as SYGVQD (reference sequence). This CDR3 region has 13 residues. V lost 2 bases, J lost 1 base, and 5 bases lay in between. The CDR3 here is CASSEQGNTEAFF. In nucleotides, the CDR3 is TGCGCCAGCAGTGAGCAGGGGAACACTGAAGCTTTCTTT.

The chain has TRBV5-1 and TRBJ2-1; TRBD1 agrees at 8 bases. Germline V gene lookup returns CDR1 SGHRS and CDR2 YFSETQ. CDR3 length equals 16 residues. Germline trimming cut 4 bases from V and 0 bases from J; bases unmatched to any gene: 6. The CDR3 DNA reads TGCGCCAGCAGCCCAAGGACAGGGCGCTCCTACAATGAGCAGTTCTTC. It encodes CASSPRTGRSYNEQFF. The whole variable domain, remainder taken from reference TRBV5-1 and TRBJ2-1, is KAGVTQTPRYLIKTRGQQVTLSCSPISGHRSVSWYQQTPGQGLQFLFEYFSETQRNKGNFPGRFSGRQFSNSRSEMNVSTLELGDSALYLCASSPRTGRSYNEQFFGPGTRLTVL.

This clone was recorded a few times. The rearrangement links TRBV14 to TRBJ1-6, with D unresolved. Trimming shortened V by 0 bases and J by 0 bases, and 6 bases separated the two germline ends. Per germline, CDR1 SGHDN and CDR2 FVKESK. The CDR3 loop spans 16 amino acids. CDR3 protein: CASSQDLLSYNSPLHF. As DNA, the CDR3 is TGTGCCAGCAGCCAAGATTTACTCTCCTATAATTCACCCCTCCACTTT.

The chain uses TRBV11-2 and TRBJ2-5; D is unresolved. This CDR3 spans 13 amino acids. The V gene's germline CDR1 is SGHAT and CDR2 FQNNGV. With 0 bases removed from V and 5 bases from J, the gap between germline ends came to 7 bases. The CDR3 sequence is CASSLDRSETQYF. Here the CDR3 DNA reads TGTGCCAGCAGCTTAGATCGGTCGGAGACCCAGTACTTC.

The chain combines TRBV18 with TRBJ2-2; tentative D call: TRBD1 (5 bases). V dropped 4 bases and J dropped 0 bases, with 12 bases sitting between them. The CDR3 sequence is 16 residues long. Germline V lookup: CDR1 KGHSH, CDR2 LQKENI. CDR3 protein: CASSRQGPTNTGELFF. CDR3 sequence (DNA): TGTGCCAGCTCACGTCAGGGTCCCACGAACACCGGGGAGCTGTTTTTT.

This chain joins TRBV6-5 and TRBJ2-1; D possibly matches TRBD1 or TRBD2 (5 bases each). CDR3 length: 14 amino acids. The V gene lost 2 bases and the J gene lost 5 bases, with 10 bases spanning the gap. The germline gives CDR1 MNHEY, CDR2 SVGAGI. DNA of the CDR3: TGTGCCAGCAGTTACAGAGGGGAAGACAATGAGCAGTTCTTC. Translated: CASSYRGEDNEQFF.

The J gene is TRBJ1-5, the V gene TRBV7-9, with 7 bases that match TRBD1. This CDR3 is 14 amino acids long. The germline V gene encodes CDR1 SEHNR and CDR2 FQNEAQ (reference sequence). Trimming removed 4 bases from V and 4 bases from J; junction bases left unmatched: 4. The CDR3 sequence: CASSSTQGNQPQHF. Here the CDR3 DNA reads TGTGCCAGCAGCTCAACACAGGGGAATCAGCCCCAGCATTTT.

The rearrangement uses TRBV7-2 and TRBJ2-3; D tentatively reads TRBD1 or TRBD2 (5 bases each). CDR3 length: 16 residues. Between the trimmed V and J ends, which lost 1 base and 5 bases, there was a span of 16 bases. CDR1 SGHTA and CDR2 FQGNSA come from the germline V gene. CDR3 nucleotide sequence: TGTGCCAGCAGCTTAGATGGGCGGGTGGGGGTAGATACGCAGTATTTT. As protein: CASSLDGRVGVDTQYF. Combining the CDR3 with reference TRBV7-2 and TRBJ2-3 gives the whole variable domain GAGVSQSPSNKVTEKGKDVELRCDPISGHTALYWYRQSLGQGLEFLIYFQGNSAPDKSGLPSDRFSAERTGGSVSTLTIQRTQQEDSAVYLCASSLDGRVGVDTQYFGPGTRLTVL.

The V and J genes are TRBV28 and TRBJ2-4, with D tentatively TRBD2 (6 bases). Trimming shortened V by 1 base and J by 0 bases, and 7 bases separated the two germline ends. CDR1 and CDR2 (germline): MDHEN, SYDVKM. The CDR3 is 15 amino acids. The CDR3 DNA is TGTGCCAGCAGTTTATTGGGGGGAGCCAAAAACATTCAGTACTTC. It is translated as CASSLLGGAKNIQYF.

The rearrangement links TRBV5-1 to TRBJ2-7; 9 bases match TRBD1. The CDR3 has 15 residues. Germline assignment: CDR1 SGHRS and CDR2 YFSETQ. V dropped 0 bases and J dropped 1; count of bases not matched to a gene: 2. DNA of the CDR3: TGCGCCAGCAGCTTGGGGACAGGGGCGTCCTACGAGCAGTACTTC. Protein: CASSLGTGASYEQYF. Filled out from reference TRBV5-1 and TRBJ2-7, the complete variable domain reads KAGVTQTPRYLIKTRGQQVTLSCSPISGHRSVSWYQQTPGQGLQFLFEYFSETQRNKGNFPGRFSGRQFSNSRSEMNVSTLELGDSALYLCASSLGTGASYEQYFGPGTRLTVT.

The V and J genes are TRBV7-2 and TRBJ1-2; unclear D gene. The germline gives CDR1 SGHTA, CDR2 FQGNSA. The germline V and J ends were trimmed by 5 bases and 0 bases, with 16 bases remaining between them. The CDR3 is 16 residues long. The CDR3 nucleotides read TGTGCCAGCAGCCCTAAAGTAACCTCGTCTAACTATGGCTACACCTTC. Translating gives CASSPKVTSSNYGYTF.

The chain combines TRBV5-1 with TRBJ2-2; 9 positions match TRBD1. CDR1 and CDR2 (germline): SGHRS, YFSETQ. The CDR3 is made up of 16 amino acids. V lost 1 base to trimming and J lost 8 bases; unmatched junction nucleotides: 9. CDR3 residues: CASSLNDRGLQGELFF. CDR3 sequence (DNA): TGCGCCAGCAGCTTGAACGACAGGGGGTTACAGGGGGAGCTGTTTTTT.

This chain connects TRBV7-2 to TRBJ2-7, with TRBD2 as a possible D gene (6 bases). CDR1 is SGHTA, CDR2 FQGNSA, per germline. The CDR3 loop spans 14 amino acids. Between the trimmed V and J ends, which lost 4 bases and 4 bases, there was a span of 14 bases. The CDR3 DNA reads TGTGCCAGCAGCTCACCGGGACGGGGGTACGAGCAGTACTTC. This sequence encodes CASSSPGRGYEQYF.

The chain is built from TRBV9 and TRBJ2-1; 10 positions match TRBD2. V lost 4 bases and J lost 7; bases outside the gene matches: 8. Per the germline V gene, CDR1 is SGDLS and CDR2 is YYNGEE. The CDR3 is 15 amino acids. In DNA form, the CDR3 reads TGTGCCAGCAGCCCGACTAGCGGGTCGAAGAATGAGCAGTTCTTC. Translating it yields CASSPTSGSKNEQFF.

The chain employs TRBV5-6 and TRBJ2-2; D ambiguous. The CDR3 totals 17 residues. Germline V gene data show CDR1 as SGHDT and CDR2 as YYEEEE. The ends were cut back, 2 bases at V and 1 base at J, with 15 bases in the middle. The CDR3 DNA follows: TGTGCCAGCAGCTTTAAATCATGGCAGATGAACACCGGGGAGCTGTTTTTT. Protein sequence: CASSFKSWQMNTGELFF.